This T cell receptor (beta chain) was identified during a study of T cell responses to AZD1222 COVID-19 vaccine. The protocol was immunoSEQ multiplex PCR, while the TCRdb copy is restricted to in-frame clones and leaves out a portion. The profile shows about 100,000 clones, approximately 92% of them singletons. This clone was detected a few times. This CDR3 has 15 amino acids. Per the germline V gene, CDR1 is SGHTA and CDR2 is FQGNSA. V was clipped by 5 bases and J by 3 bases, with 13 bases between them. This chain links TRBV7-2 with TRBJ2-2, with D tentatively TRBD1 or TRBD2 (5 bases each). The receptor's source is an adult who received the AZD1222 COVID-19 vaccine. This material consisted of peripheral blood, taken 28 days after the second AZD1222 dose. CDR3 region: CASSRSRGHTGELFF. In nucleotides, the CDR3 is TGTGCCAGCAGCCGCTCCCGGGGCCACACCGGGGAGCTGTTTTTT.